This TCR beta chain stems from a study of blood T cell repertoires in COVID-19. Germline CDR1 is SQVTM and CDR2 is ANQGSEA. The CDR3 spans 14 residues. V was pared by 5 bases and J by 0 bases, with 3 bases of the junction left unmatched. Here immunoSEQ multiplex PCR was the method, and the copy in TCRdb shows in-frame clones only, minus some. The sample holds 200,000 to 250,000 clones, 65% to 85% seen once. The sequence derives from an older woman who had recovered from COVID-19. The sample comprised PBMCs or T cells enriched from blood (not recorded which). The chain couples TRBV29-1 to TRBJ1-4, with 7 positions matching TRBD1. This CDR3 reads CSVRQGSTNEKLFF. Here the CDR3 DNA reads TGCAGCGTTAGACAGGGTTCAACTAATGAAAAACTGTTTTTT. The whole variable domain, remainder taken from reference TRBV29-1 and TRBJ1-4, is SAVISQKPSRDICQRGTSLTIQCQVDSQVTMMFWYRQQPGQSLTLIATANQGSEATYESGFVIDKFPISRPNLTFSTLTVSNMSPEDSSIYLCSVRQGSTNEKLFFGSGTQLSVL.